This T cell receptor (beta chain) stems from a study of shared clonotypes between healthy human individuals. Study background: Each donor contributed plates that comprised three CD4 naive, three CD4 memory, two CD8 naive and one CD8 memory.

Of note for this clone: Its antigen is still unknown.

Some clones are missing from TCRdb's copy, which holds only in-frame ones; the method was immunoSEQ multiplex PCR. This sample has about 600,000 clones, with approximately 97% found just once. Study-wide results and limits: Rarefaction revealed incomplete sorted-subset sequencing despite large depth. Generally, estimated richness proved larger in naive subsets than it did in memory subsets.

The source material was naive CD4+ T cells sorted from blood. Subset here: CD45RA+ positively selected. This receptor was identified in a woman in her 30s in good health.

Here the CDR3 reads CASSSPGSLRSAFF. CDR3 nucleotide sequence: TGTGCCAGCAGCTCGCCGGGGAGTTTACGATCAGCTTTCTTT. This sequence joins TRBV5-5 and TRBJ1-1; D uncertain. Germline loops: CDR1 SGHKS, CDR2 YYEKEE (reference sequence). The CDR3 spans 14 residues. Trimming pared 3 bases from V and 10 bases from J, leaving 19 bases between.